Reported below is one T cell receptor beta chain. Its antigen is still unknown. The record has no base qualities; no much larger clone is one base away. This sample was included in a study of long-term antiretroviral therapy in people with HIV (dated by TCRdb to between 2022 and 2023). Describing the broader study: The earliest samples were collected about a decade before the 2015 WHO recommendation for immediate ART, when ART was typically delayed until CD4 counts fell. A retrospective serial study tested whether changes in peripheral blood TRB repertoire composition and diversity were associated with ART initiation and durable HIV suppression. Among the 30 to 35 participants with HIV, eleven to twelve were female. A total of 192 cryopreserved PBMC samples were contributed to the cohort by 30 adults with confirmed HIV infection, with samples collected serially over a mean of around 6 years (range 1-12). No cross-contamination during QIAcube processing was shown when test extractions of a monoclonal T-cell line were performed alongside about 30 polyclonal samples. Summary of the overall study and its limitations: A significant increase in TRB diversity was found to be associated with ART initiation, although TRB diversity was observed to remain significantly below that of transplant donor controls even after long-term ART. Inferences about post-ART repertoire changes are limited because no data were available on ART adherence, viral resistance or therapy changes. Compared with controls, HIV repertoires had narrower CDR3 length ranges, and the network structure pointed to an antigen-experienced repertoire that shifted only slightly toward naive after ART. The samples span the years 2004 to 2017, and the ART regimens used at that time may not be as effective as current regimens. Because cell numbers in pre-ART samples were limited, unsorted PBMC were profiled instead of sorted CD4+ and CD8+ T cells. Expanded TRB clones identified before ART initiation dominated the repertoire across all time points, though the dominance fluctuated and decreased in many PLHIV after ART. Because PBMC availability was limited, only the TCR beta chain was sequenced, with no alpha chain pairing.

The CDR3 starts with the cysteine, ends with the phenylalanine, and has 15 residues. CDR3 DNA only is kept here, 45 bases in frame from base 1. V is reduced by 1 base and J by 5 bases, leaving a spacing of 12 bases between them. In the germline V gene, CDR1 corresponds to MNHNS and CDR2 to SASEGT. Sequencing of the TRB variable region was done with the immunoSEQ hsTCRB v3.0 assay at survey level resolution. TRB sequencing targeted a depth of about 35,000-50,000 T-cell genomes per sample. TRB libraries were pooled and sequenced on an Illumina MiSeq using a v3 150-cycle kit. The original methods were these. Repertoire analysis ran in R within a reproducible Nextflow workflow covering QC, data transformation and analysis. LymphoSeq2, an R package for AIRR-Seq data exploration, was used to implement custom analyses. Several samples that yielded fewer than 5000 total TRB sequences were excluded, so that approximately 200 HIV repertoires were analyzed. Of the roughly 190 retained HIV repertoires, approximately 57 were collected before and approximately 130 after ART initiation. Repertoires were downsampled to 5000 TRB nucleotide sequences, and summary statistics were averaged over 100 downsampling iterations. The analysis kept only TRB sequences whose CDR3 regions were at least seven amino acids long. Two measures captured diversity: a Shannon entropy-derived clonality score and the Gini coefficient. Repertoire networks linked the top 5000 CDR3 amino acid sequences whenever two sequences differed by an edit distance of one. GLIPH2 predicted antigen specificity groups and MHC restriction for TRB CDR3 amino acid sequences. To flag known CMV, EBV, HIV or tissue antigen associations, CDR3 amino acid sequences were matched against VDJdb and McPAS-TCR. Pre-ART, post-ART and control groups were compared with Wilcoxon signed-rank tests and Holm-Bonferroni correction. TCRdb mirrors the immuneACCESS table, restricted to in-frame sequences. Some clones are absent from its copies; in checked studies, under half trace to an unresolved V gene, and the reason for the others is unknown. The DNA gave D and trimming, while V, J and clone size come from that table. Counted in this sample were tens of thousands of clones; around four fifths of them appeared once. The top ten constitute approximately 15% of the sample.

Inclusion was restricted to participants for whom at least one PBMC sample before ART initiation and at least two post-ART samples were available. Treatment was received in the United States of America by all participants with HIV. Before DNA extraction, cryopreserved samples containing about 0.95-10 million PBMC were thawed and washed. At the time of the earliest PBMC sample, participants with HIV were aged between 23 and 54 years. PBMC samples were contributed by each participant from 1-4 timepoints before ART initiation and 2-8 timepoints after ART initiation, with a median of 7 samples. Serial HIV viral load, CD4+ T-cell count, ART history and demographic data were obtained for every participant. A Qiagen kit on a QIAcube was used to extract genomic DNA from unsorted PBMC, with samples processed in batches of 12.

Sample: unsorted PBMCs, taken 2.9 years after starting antiretroviral therapy. The chain links TRBV6-1 with TRBJ1-5; the D gene is perhaps TRBD1, from 5 matching bases. This receptor was identified in a man aged 50-59 years with HIV. The CDR3 protein is CASSEGRQYDQPQHF. The DNA is as follows: TGTGCCAGCAGTGAAGGCCGACAGTATGATCAGCCCCAGCATTTT.